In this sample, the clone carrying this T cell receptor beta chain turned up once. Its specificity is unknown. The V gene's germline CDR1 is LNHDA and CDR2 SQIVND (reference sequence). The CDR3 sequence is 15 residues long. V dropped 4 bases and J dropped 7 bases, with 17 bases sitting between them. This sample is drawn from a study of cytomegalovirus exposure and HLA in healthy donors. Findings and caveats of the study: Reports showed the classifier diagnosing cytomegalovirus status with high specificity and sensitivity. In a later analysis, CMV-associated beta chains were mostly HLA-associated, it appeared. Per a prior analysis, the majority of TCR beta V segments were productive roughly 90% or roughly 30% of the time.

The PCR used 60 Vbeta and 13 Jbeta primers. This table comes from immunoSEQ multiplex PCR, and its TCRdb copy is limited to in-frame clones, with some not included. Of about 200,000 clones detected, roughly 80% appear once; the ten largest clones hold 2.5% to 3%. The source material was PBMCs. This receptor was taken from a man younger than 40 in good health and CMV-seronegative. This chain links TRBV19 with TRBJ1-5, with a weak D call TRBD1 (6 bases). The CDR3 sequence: CASSTRQDPYQPQHF. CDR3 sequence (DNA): TGTGCCAGTAGTACCCGACAGGACCCCTACCAGCCCCAGCATTTT.